This entry lists 28 T cell receptor beta chains sequenced from one sample in a study of post-analysis software for immune sequencing data. These receptors' antigens are unknown. Study-level results: TRBV5-6, TRBV5-1 and TRBV20-1 belonged to a set of about five TRBV segments that were more frequent in patients than controls.

Unique molecular identifiers featured in each of the TCR beta cDNA libraries. A single record per CDR3 protein comes from TCRdb applying MiXCR to the PCR reads. The sample yields about 400,000 distinct CDR3 sequences, around 37% seen once. Sequencing was carried out using blood. The receptors originated from a girl aged 10 to 17 with multiple sclerosis.

This clonotype was counted a few times. This sequence joins TRBV10-3 and TRBJ1-1; TRBD1 is a possible D gene (5 bases). V was clipped by 6 bases and J by 1 base, with 12 bases between them. Germline-derived CDR1 and CDR2 are ENHRY and SYGVKD. This CDR3 comprises 14 residues. CDR3: CAIRYSQGNTEAFF. CDR3 in DNA: TGTGCCATCAGATATAGTCAGGGGAACACTGAAGCTTTCTTT.

The genes are TRBV5-1 and TRBJ1-5; TRBD1 matches 10 bases. Germline V gene data show CDR1 as SGHRS and CDR2 as YFSETQ. V was clipped by 4 bases and J by 10 bases; unmatched bases: 5. The CDR3 is 13 amino acids. The CDR3 coding sequence is TGCGCCAGCAGCCCGGGGACAGGGGAACCCCAGCATTTT. Translated, it gives CASSPGTGEPQHF.

The chain has TRBV5-1 and TRBJ2-3, with 9 bases lining up with TRBD1. This CDR3 has 15 amino acids. V lost 4 bases, J lost 0 bases, and 3 bases stayed unmatched. CDR1 is SGHRS, CDR2 YFSETQ, per germline. The CDR3 loop is CASSRDRESTDTQYF. CDR3 bases: TGCGCCAGCAGCCGGGACAGGGAGAGCACAGATACGCAGTATTTT.

This clonotype has a count of ten or more. J is TRBJ2-5 and V is TRBV20-1; 7 bases line up with TRBD2. CDR1 and CDR2 from the germline V gene are DFQATT and SNEGSKA (reference sequence). This CDR3 has 13 amino acids. J gave up 1 base and V 3 bases, and 2 bases lay outside the gene matches. CDR3: CSASGGGQETQYF. CDR3 nucleotides: TGCAGTGCTAGTGGGGGGGGCCAAGAGACCCAGTACTTC.

There are a few counts of this clonotype. This rearrangement joins TRBV12-3 or TRBV12-4 to TRBJ2-7, with D perhaps TRBD1 or TRBD2 (5 bases each). The CDR3 covers 17 residues. V lost 5 bases and J 3 bases, leaving 23 bases between the germline ends. The CDR3 reads CASSPGQWPAGIYEQYF. Here the CDR3 DNA reads TGTGCCAGCAGTCCGGGGCAGTGGCCCGCAGGAATCTACGAGCAGTACTTC.

This clonotype appeared many times. The chain combines TRBV7-2 with TRBJ1-2, with 8 bases aligning to TRBD1. Germline V gives CDR1 SGHTA, CDR2 FQGNSA. With V trimmed by 4 bases and J by 2 bases, 6 bases remained unmatched. The CDR3 loop spans 15 amino acids. The chain's CDR3 is CASSSVGQANYGYTF. The DNA for the CDR3 is TGTGCCAGCAGCTCCGTGGGACAGGCAAACTATGGCTACACCTTC.

This clonotype was seen more than once but under ten times. The chain has TRBV11-2 and TRBJ2-3; 10 nucleotides align to TRBD1. Germline trimming cut 1 base from V and 0 bases from J; bases unmatched to any gene: 1. Germline-derived CDR1 and CDR2 are SGHAT and FQNNGV. The CDR3 covers 16 residues. The CDR3 reads CASSLGDRGSTDTQYF. The DNA of the CDR3 is TGTGCCAGCAGCTTAGGGGACAGGGGTAGCACAGATACGCAGTATTTT.

In its sample, this clonotype was seen a few times. CDR3 DNA sequence: TGTGCCAGCAGCCAAGATCATCCTAGCGGGTTGAGCACAGATACGCAGTATTTT. As protein: CASSQDHPSGLSTDTQYF. The chain recombines TRBV3-1 with TRBJ2-3, with TRBD2 matching 8 bases. Germline V gives CDR1 LGHDT, CDR2 YNNKEL (reference sequence). The J segment lost 0 bases and the V segment lost 0 bases, leaving 8 bases of the junction unmatched. This CDR3 has 18 residues.

In this sample, this clonotype turned up a few times. The J gene is TRBJ2-1, the V gene TRBV24-1; tentatively, D is TRBD2 (7 bases). Trimming took 1 base from V and 5 from J, leaving 11 bases between them. This CDR3 spans 15 amino acids. Germline CDR1 KGHDR, CDR2 SFDVKD. The chain's CDR3 is CATSDFTGRDNEQFF. For the CDR3, the DNA is TGTGCCACCAGTGATTTTACAGGGAGGGACAATGAGCAGTTCTTC.

This clonotype was seen more than once but under ten times. The V and J genes are TRBV6-1 and TRBJ2-7; 8 nucleotides align to TRBD1. The germline V gene has CDR1 MNHNS and CDR2 SASEGT. J was trimmed by 3 bases and V by 9 bases; bases with no gene match: 7. The CDR3 totals 13 residues. CDR3 residues: CASRPTGDYEQYF. CDR3 nucleotide sequence: TGTGCCAGTCGACCGACAGGGGACTACGAGCAGTACTTC.

The chain carries TRBV7-2 and TRBJ2-6, with D perhaps assigned TRBD1 or TRBD2 (5 bases each). CDR1 is SGHTA and CDR2 is FQGNSA in the germline V gene. The CDR3 sequence is 17 residues long. V dropped 7 bases and J dropped 0 bases, with 16 bases sitting between them. This CDR3 reads CASILRGRVSGANVLTF. The CDR3 region has the DNA TGTGCCAGCATCCTTAGGGGACGGGTCTCTGGGGCCAACGTCCTGACTTTC.

The rearrangement links TRBV24-1 to TRBJ2-2; D gene uncertain. The CDR3 has 13 residues. V was clipped by 5 bases and J by 4 bases, with 7 bases between them. Germline V gene sequence: CDR1 KGHDR, CDR2 SFDVKD. The CDR3 DNA is TGTGCCACCAGTGTCGGGTTCACCGGGGAGCTGTTTTTT. The encoded protein is CATSVGFTGELFF.

This clonotype has only a few counts. This chain joins TRBV12-3 or TRBV12-4 and TRBJ1-1; unclear D gene. The CDR3 extends over 12 amino acids. Trimming cost V 3 bases and J 2 bases, with 4 bases left between them. The CDR3 reads CASSFRNTEAFF. CDR3 sequence (DNA): TGTGCCAGCAGTTTCCGTAACACTGAAGCTTTCTTT.

The V call is TRBV29-1, the J call TRBJ2-7, with TRBD2 identical over 10 bases. The CDR3 spans 15 residues. CDR1 is SQVTM, CDR2 ANQGSEA, per germline. Losses at the gene ends were 1 base for V and 3 bases for J; bases not matched to a gene: 6. CDR3 coding DNA: TGCAGCGTTGAAGGGGGGACTAGCGAAATCTACGAGCAGTACTTC. Protein product: CSVEGGTSEIYEQYF.

To note about this clonotype: The junction differs from germline at one of its ends, possibly a read error. The rearrangement joins TRBV24-1 to TRBJ1-5; D possibly corresponds to TRBD1 (5 bases). The CDR3 length is 13 residues. The germline V gene has CDR1 KGHDR and CDR2 SFDVKD. The CDR3 loop is CATRPGPDQPRHF. DNA of the CDR3: TGTGCCACCAGGCCGGGACCGGATCAGCCCCGGCATTTT.

On this clonotype itself: The junction does not match germline at one end; this may be a read error. The chain uses TRBV20-1 and TRBJ2-4; D remains unclear. The CDR3 runs to 12 residues. Per germline, CDR1 DFQATT and CDR2 SNEGSKA (reference sequence). CDR3 in DNA: TGCAGTGCCAGATTAGCCGAAAACATTCAGTACTTC. This codes for CSARLAENIQYF.

The rearrangement links TRBV20-1 to TRBJ2-7, with a tentative D call TRBD1 (6 bases). The germline V gene encodes CDR1 DFQATT and CDR2 SNEGSKA (reference sequence). The V and J ends lost 2 bases and 0 bases respectively, with 17 bases between them. The CDR3 covers 16 residues. The chain's CDR3 is CSARRGTPQSSYEQYF. The CDR3 bases are TGCAGTGCTAGAAGGGGGACCCCCCAAAGCTCCTACGAGCAGTACTTC.

The chain is built from TRBV6-5 and TRBJ2-5; 7 positions agree with TRBD2. Germline V gene lookup returns CDR1 MNHEY and CDR2 SVGAGI. This CDR3 contains 15 residues. Losses at the gene ends were 5 bases for V and 1 base for J; bases not matched to a gene: 7. The CDR3 nucleotides are TGTGCCAGCAGTCCCGGGGGGTCCTTCCAAGAGACCCAGTACTTC. Translation gives CASSPGGSFQETQYF.

The chain is built from TRBV10-3 and TRBJ2-1, with 9 nucleotides matching TRBD2. V lost 7 bases, J lost 5 bases, and 6 bases stayed unmatched. Germline assignment: CDR1 ENHRY and CDR2 SYGVKD. The CDR3 is made up of 14 amino acids. In DNA, the CDR3 is TGTGCCATCAAAGGCGGGGGGGCGAACAATGAGCAGTTCTTC. Translating it yields CAIKGGGANNEQFF.

This rearrangement joins TRBV20-1 to TRBJ2-4; no clear D gene. Germline CDR1 DFQATT, CDR2 SNEGSKA (reference sequence). CDR3 size: 13 residues. The germline V and J ends were trimmed by 4 bases and 0 bases, with 7 bases remaining between them. The CDR3 is CSAKSPAKNIQYF. As DNA, the CDR3 is TGCAGTGCTAAAAGCCCAGCCAAAAACATTCAGTACTTC.

The CDR3 DNA is TGTGCCAGCAGCTTCCTGGACAGGGAATTTTACGAGCAGTACTTC. Protein product: CASSFLDREFYEQYF. The chain joins TRBV7-2 to TRBJ2-7, with 8 nucleotides matching TRBD1. J lost 4 bases, V lost 3 bases, and 8 bases had no gene match. The CDR3 spans 15 residues. CDR1 is SGHTA, CDR2 FQGNSA, per germline.

This clonotype showed up just a few times. The DNA of the CDR3 is TGCGCCAGCAGCAGGTGGCGGCAAGAGACCCAGTACTTC. This codes for CASSRWRQETQYF. The genes are TRBV5-1 and TRBJ2-5; unclear D gene. V was clipped by 4 bases and J by 2 bases, with 9 bases between them. The CDR3 extends over 13 amino acids. CDR1 and CDR2 (germline): SGHRS, YFSETQ. Looking up the rest from reference TRBV5-1 and TRBJ2-5 gives the full variable domain: KAGVTQTPRYLIKTRGQQVTLSCSPISGHRSVSWYQQTPGQGLQFLFEYFSETQRNKGNFPGRFSGRQFSNSRSEMNVSTLELGDSALYLCASSRWRQETQYFGPGTRLLVL.

This clonotype was seen only a few times. Possible read error: a much larger clone is one base away. The chain uses TRBV20-1 and TRBJ2-1, with D possibly TRBD1 on 6 matching bases. V was trimmed by 0 bases and J by 7 bases, leaving 16 bases between them. The V gene's germline CDR1 is DFQATT and CDR2 SNEGSKA (reference sequence). There are 15 residues in the CDR3. The CDR3 sequence is CSARDPKTRGNEQFF. The DNA for the CDR3 is TGCAGTGCTAGAGATCCGAAGACAAGGGGGAATGAGCAGTTCTTC.

The table lists this clonotype with a few counts. The chain is built from TRBV10-3 and TRBJ2-3; no clear D gene. Trimming left V 10 bases short and J 3 bases short, with 8 bases between. The CDR3 spans 11 residues. Germline-derived CDR1 and CDR2 are ENHRY and SYGVKD. CDR3 DNA: TGTGCCACCGGTGGAACAGATACGCAGTATTTT. Translated, it gives CATGGTDTQYF.

The rearrangement joins TRBV27 to TRBJ2-7; D ambiguous. The CDR3 extends over 11 amino acids. Germline CDR1 and CDR2: MNHEY and SMNVEV (reference sequence). Trimming pared 11 bases from V and 4 bases from J, leaving 12 bases between. Here the CDR3 reads CAAPRSYEQYF. The CDR3 DNA follows: TGTGCCGCGCCCCGGAGTTACGAGCAGTACTTC.

In the case of this clonotype: A read error may produce the germline difference seen at one junction end. The rearrangement joins TRBV19 to TRBJ2-5; D is tentatively TRBD1 or TRBD2 (8 bases each). The J call is uncertain, as TRBJ2-7 better fits the DNA end. CDR1 and CDR2 from the germline V gene are LNHDA and SQIVND (reference sequence). CDR3 length: 14 amino acids. The CDR3 nucleotides are TGTACCAGTAGTAGCGGGGACAGGCTCTACGAGCAGTACTTC. Protein product: CTSSSGDRLYEQYF.

The rearrangement links TRBV6-5 to TRBJ2-7; TRBD1 matches at 8 bases. The J call is doubtful: the DNA matches TRBJ2-5 better. From germline, CDR1 is MNHEY and CDR2 SVGAGI. This CDR3 has 15 amino acids. CDR3 coding DNA: TGTGCCAGCAGTGTAACAGGGGGAGGTTTTGGGACCCAGTACTTC. It codes for CASSVTGGGFGTQYF.

The rearrangement joins TRBV3-1 to TRBJ2-7; possible D gene TRBD2, 5 bases. This CDR3 contains 14 residues. The germline V gene has CDR1 LGHDT and CDR2 YNNKEL (reference sequence). V was trimmed by 3 bases and J by 2 bases, leaving 11 bases between them. CDR3 residues: CASSHTDGAYEQYF. CDR3 coding DNA: TGTGCCAGCAGCCATACAGACGGGGCCTACGAGCAGTACTTC.